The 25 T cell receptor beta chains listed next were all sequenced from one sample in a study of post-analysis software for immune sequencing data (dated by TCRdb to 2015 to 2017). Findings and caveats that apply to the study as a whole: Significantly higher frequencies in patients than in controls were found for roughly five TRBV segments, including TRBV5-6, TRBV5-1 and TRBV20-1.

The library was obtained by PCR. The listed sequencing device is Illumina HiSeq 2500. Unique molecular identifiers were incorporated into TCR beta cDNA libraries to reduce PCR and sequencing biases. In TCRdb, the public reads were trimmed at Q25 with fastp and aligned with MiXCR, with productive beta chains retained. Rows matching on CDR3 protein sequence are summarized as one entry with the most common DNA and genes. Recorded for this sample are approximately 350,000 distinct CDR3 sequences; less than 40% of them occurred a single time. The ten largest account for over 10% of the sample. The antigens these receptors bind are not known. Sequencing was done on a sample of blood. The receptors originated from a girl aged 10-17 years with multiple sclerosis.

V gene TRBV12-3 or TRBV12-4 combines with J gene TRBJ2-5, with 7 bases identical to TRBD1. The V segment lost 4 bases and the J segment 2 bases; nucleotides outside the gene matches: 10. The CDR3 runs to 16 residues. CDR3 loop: CASSSDREMGQETQYF. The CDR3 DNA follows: TGTGCCAGCAGTTCTGACAGGGAAATGGGTCAAGAGACCCAGTACTTC.

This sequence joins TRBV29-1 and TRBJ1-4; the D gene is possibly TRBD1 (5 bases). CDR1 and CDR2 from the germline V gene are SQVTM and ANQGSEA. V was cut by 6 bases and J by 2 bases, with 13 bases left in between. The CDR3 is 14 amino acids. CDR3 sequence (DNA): TGCAGCGTCTCCACTGGGGGGACTAATGAAAAACTGTTTTTT. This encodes CSVSTGGTNEKLFF.

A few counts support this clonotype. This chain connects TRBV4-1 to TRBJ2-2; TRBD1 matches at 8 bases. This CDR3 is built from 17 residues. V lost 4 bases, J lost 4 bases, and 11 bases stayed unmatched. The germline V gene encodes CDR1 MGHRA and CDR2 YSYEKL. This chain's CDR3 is CASSLWAGTGGTGELFF. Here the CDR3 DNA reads TGCGCCAGCAGCCTTTGGGCCGGGACAGGAGGCACCGGGGAGCTGTTTTTT.

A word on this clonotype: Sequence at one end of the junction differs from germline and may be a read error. CDR3: CASRPGLVGSEDTGELVF. The CDR3 coding sequence is TGTGCCAGCAGGCCGGGACTAGTGGGGTCGGAGGACACCGGGGAGCTGGTTTTT. J is TRBJ2-2 and V is TRBV11-2; TRBD2 agrees at 8 bases. The CDR3 covers 18 residues. Germline-derived CDR1 and CDR2 are SGHAT and FQNNGV.

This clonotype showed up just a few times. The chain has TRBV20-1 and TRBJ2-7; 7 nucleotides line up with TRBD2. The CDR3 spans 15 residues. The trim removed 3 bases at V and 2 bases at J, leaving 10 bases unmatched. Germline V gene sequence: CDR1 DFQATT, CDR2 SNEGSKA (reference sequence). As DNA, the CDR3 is TGCAGTGCTAGTCCTCGGCGGGGGAACACCTACGAGCAGTACTTC. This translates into CSASPRRGNTYEQYF.

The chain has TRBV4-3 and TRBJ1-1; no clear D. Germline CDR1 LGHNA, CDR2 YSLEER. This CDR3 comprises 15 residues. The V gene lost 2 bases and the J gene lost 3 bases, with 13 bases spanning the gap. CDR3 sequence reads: CASSQSLPADTEAFF. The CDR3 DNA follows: TGCGCCAGCAGCCAAAGTCTACCAGCGGACACTGAAGCTTTCTTT.

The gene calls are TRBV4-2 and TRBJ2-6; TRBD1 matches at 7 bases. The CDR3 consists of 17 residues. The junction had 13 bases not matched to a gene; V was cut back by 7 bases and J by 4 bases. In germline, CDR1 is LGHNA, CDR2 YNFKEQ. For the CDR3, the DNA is TGTGCCAGCACCGTGGGGACAGATATAGCCGGGGCCAACGTCCTGACTTTC. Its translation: CASTVGTDIAGANVLTF.

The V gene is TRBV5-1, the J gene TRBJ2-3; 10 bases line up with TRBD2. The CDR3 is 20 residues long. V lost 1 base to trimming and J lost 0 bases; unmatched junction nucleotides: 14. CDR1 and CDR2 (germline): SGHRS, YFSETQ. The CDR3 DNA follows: TGCGCCAGCAGCTTGAGACTAGCGGGCGCTAGTTCTATTAGCACAGATACGCAGTATTTT. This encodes CASSLRLAGASSISTDTQYF.

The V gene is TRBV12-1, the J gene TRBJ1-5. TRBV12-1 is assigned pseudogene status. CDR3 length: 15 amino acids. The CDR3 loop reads CASGSQENSNQPQHF. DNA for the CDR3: TGTGCCAGCGGTTCTCAGGAGAATAGCAATCAGCCCCAGCATTTT.

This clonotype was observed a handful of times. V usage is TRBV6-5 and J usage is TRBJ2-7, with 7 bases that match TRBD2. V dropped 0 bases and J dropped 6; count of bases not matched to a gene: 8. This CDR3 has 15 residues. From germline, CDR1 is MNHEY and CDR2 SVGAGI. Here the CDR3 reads CASSYSKAGVVEQYF. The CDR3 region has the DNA TGTGCCAGCAGTTACTCTAAGGCGGGGGTGGTCGAGCAGTACTTC.

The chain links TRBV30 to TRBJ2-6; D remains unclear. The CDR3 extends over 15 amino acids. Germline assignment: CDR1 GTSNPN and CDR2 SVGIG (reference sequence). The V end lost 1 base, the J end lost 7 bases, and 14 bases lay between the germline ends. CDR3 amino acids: CAWSEGWAEANVLTF. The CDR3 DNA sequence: TGTGCCTGGAGTGAAGGGTGGGCCGAAGCCAACGTCCTGACTTTC.

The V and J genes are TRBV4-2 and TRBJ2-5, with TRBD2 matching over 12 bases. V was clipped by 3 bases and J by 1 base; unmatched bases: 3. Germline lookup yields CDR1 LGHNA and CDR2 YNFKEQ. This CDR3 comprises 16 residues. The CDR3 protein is CASSHGLAGIQETQYF. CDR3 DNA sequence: TGTGCCAGCAGCCATGGACTAGCGGGGATCCAAGAGACCCAGTACTTC.

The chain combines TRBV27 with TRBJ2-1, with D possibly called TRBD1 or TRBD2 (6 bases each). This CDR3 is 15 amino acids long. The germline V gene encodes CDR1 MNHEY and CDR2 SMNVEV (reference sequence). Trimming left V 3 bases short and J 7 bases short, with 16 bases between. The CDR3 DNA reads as TGTGCCAGCAGTTTGGAGGGGGGCACGGGGAATGAGCAGTTCTTC. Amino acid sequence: CASSLEGGTGNEQFF.

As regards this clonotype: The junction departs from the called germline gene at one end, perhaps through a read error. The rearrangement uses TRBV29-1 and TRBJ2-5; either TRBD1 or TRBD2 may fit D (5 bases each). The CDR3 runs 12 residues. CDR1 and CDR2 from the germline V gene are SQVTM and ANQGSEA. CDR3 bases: TGCAGCGGTGAAGAGGGGTCAGAGACCCAGTACTTC. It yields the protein CSGEEGSETQYF.

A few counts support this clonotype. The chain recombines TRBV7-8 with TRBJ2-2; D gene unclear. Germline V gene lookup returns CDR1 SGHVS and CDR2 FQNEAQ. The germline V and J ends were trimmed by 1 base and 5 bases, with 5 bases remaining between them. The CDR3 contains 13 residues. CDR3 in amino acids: CASSLVATGELFF. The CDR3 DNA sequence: TGTGCCAGCAGCTTAGTGGCTACCGGGGAGCTGTTTTTT.

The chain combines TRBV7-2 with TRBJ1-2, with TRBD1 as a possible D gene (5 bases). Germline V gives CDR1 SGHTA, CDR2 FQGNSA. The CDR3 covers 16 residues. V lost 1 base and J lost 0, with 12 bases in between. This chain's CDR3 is CASSLDWGAANYGYTF. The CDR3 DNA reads TGTGCCAGCAGCTTAGACTGGGGCGCAGCTAACTATGGCTACACCTTC.

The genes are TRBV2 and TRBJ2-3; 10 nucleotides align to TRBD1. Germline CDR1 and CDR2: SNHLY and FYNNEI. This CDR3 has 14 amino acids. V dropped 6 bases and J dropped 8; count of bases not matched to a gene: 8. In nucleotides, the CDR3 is TGTGCCAGCAGCGCAGACAGGGGGCTGGGTACGCAGTATTTT. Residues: CASSADRGLGTQYF.

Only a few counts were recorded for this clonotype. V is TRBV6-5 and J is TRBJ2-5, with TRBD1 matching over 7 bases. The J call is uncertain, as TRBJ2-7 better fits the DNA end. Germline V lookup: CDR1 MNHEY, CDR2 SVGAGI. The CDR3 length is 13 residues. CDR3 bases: TGTGCCAGCAGTTACCGGGACAGACGCGAGCAGTACTTC. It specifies CASSYRDRREQYF.

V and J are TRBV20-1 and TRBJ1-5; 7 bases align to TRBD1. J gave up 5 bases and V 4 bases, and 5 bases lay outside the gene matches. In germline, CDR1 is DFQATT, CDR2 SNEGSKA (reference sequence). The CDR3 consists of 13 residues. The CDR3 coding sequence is TGCAGTGCTACGACAGGGTATTATCAGCCCCAGCATTTT. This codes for CSATTGYYQPQHF.

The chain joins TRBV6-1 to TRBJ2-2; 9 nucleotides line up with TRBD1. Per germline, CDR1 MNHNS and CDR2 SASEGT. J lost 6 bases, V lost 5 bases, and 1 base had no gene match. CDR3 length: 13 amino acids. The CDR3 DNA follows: TGTGCCAGCAGTCGGACAGGGGCCGGGGAGCTGTTTTTT. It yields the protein CASSRTGAGELFF.

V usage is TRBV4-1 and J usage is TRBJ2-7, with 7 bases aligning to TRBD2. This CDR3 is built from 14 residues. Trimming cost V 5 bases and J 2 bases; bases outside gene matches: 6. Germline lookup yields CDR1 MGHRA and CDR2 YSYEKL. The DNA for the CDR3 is TGCGCCAGCAGCAACGGGGGGTCTCCCTACGAGCAGTACTTC. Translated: CASSNGGSPYEQYF.

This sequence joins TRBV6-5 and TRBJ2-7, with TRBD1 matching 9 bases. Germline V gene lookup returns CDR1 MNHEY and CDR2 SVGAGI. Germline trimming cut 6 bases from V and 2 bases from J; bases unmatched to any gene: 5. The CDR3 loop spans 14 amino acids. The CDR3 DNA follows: TGTGCCAGCAGAGCCGGGACAGGGACCTACGAGCAGTACTTC. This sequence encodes CASRAGTGTYEQYF.

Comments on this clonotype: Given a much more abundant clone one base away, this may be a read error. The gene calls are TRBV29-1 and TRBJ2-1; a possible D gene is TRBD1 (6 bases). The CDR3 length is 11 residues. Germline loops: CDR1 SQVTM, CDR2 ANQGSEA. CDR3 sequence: CGARGTNEQFF. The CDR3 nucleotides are TGCGGCGCGCGAGGGACAAATGAGCAGTTCTTC.

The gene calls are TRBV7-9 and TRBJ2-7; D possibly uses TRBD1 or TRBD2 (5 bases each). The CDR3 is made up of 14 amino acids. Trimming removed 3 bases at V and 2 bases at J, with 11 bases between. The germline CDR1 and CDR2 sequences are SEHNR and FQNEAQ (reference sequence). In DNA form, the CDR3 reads TGTGCCAGCAGCTTTGGCAGGGACCCCTACGAGCAGTACTTC. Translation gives CASSFGRDPYEQYF. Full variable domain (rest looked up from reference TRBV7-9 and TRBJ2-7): DTGVSQNPRHKITKRGQNVTFRCDPISEHNRLYWYRQTLGQGPEFLTYFQNEAQLEKSRLLSDRFSAERPKGSFSTLEIQRTEQGDSAMYLCASSFGRDPYEQYFGPGTRLTVT.

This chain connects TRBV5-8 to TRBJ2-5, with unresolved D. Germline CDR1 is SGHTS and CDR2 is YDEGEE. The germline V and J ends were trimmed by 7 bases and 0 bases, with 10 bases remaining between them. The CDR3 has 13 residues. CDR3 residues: CASCDGYQETQYF. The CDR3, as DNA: TGTGCCAGCTGTGACGGATACCAAGAGACCCAGTACTTC.